The clone carrying this T cell receptor beta chain showed up just once. Its matching antigen is unknown. The data were taken from a study of vaccination effects on CD4 cells after COVID-19. Study-level results: Late post-vaccination samples showed marked contraction of infection- and vaccine-induced clones. Following vaccination, convalescents' spike-reactive clones were mostly new ones induced by the vaccine.

ViraFEST assay sequencing came after antigen-specific CD4+ T cells were expanded with viral peptide pools. The culture ran for roughly ten days before CD4+ T cells were isolated. It was between March and December 2020 that the person had a SARS-CoV-2 infection confirmed by PCR. Cultures had half their medium replaced with IL-2 medium on days 3 and 7. Data came from immunoSEQ multiplex PCR; TCRdb stores just in-frame clones and leaves some out. The table shows 25,000 to 35,000 clones, with about 72% occurring only once. Germline assignment: CDR1 MNHNS and CDR2 SASEGT. The CDR3 is made up of 16 amino acids. Trimming took 0 bases from V and 10 from J, leaving 19 bases between them.

This sequence joins TRBV6-1 and TRBJ1-5; perhaps TRBD1 as D (5 bases). The receptor's source is a human donor who had a prior SARS-CoV-2 infection. Sequencing used CD4+ T cells from PBMCs cultured with a peptide pool, obtained before COVID-19 vaccination. The CDR3 region has the DNA TGTGCCAGCAGTGAAGCCCCACGGAGCGGGACCCGTCCCCAGCATTTT. Protein sequence: CASSEAPRSGTRPQHF.